The rows below give T cell receptor beta chains drawn from one sample of a study of OX40 agonist ivuxolimab in advanced cancers. The repertoire was sequenced with immunoSEQ multiplex PCR; TCRdb's copy has only in-frame clones and lacks some. Of about 52,000 clones listed, approximately 86% are singletons. The sample here was CD4+ or CD8+ T cells sorted from blood, taken in a trial of the OX40 agonist ivuxolimab. These receptors originate from an adult with an advanced solid tumor such as melanoma, head and neck, liver or kidney cancer. Both conserved end residues are trimmed from each CDR3.

>TRBJ2-4|TRBV27
ASSPGTSGGAWNIQY
>TRBJ2-1|TRBV4-1
ASSPLGTSGSNEQF
>TRBJ1-1|TRBV9
ASSVEGGENTEAF
>TRBJ2-3|TRBV13
ASKIQRGGLDTQY
>TRBJ2-7|TRBV9
ASSVSDGTSYEQY
>TRBJ2-1|TRBV30
AWSVVTAKAEQF
>TRBJ1-6|TRBV6-1
ASYVKAGDNSPLH
>TRBJ2-1|TRBV20-1
SARTYNEQF
>TRBJ2-1|TRBV4-1
ASSQGPGQPNNEQF
>TRBJ2-3|TRBV7-9
ASRWGEDTQY